This T cell receptor beta chain is drawn from a study of vaccination and CD4 T cells after COVID-19. Whole-study context: Two of the convalescents were Hispanic, and convalescents were six males and four females. The stimulating agents, overlapping spike peptides, came from SARS-CoV-2, HCoV-NL63, HCoV-OC43 and HCoV-229E. Post-vaccine specimens were obtained a median roughly 70 days after dose two (range 14 to 241).

Oncomine TCR Beta short-read sequencing was applied to DNA from cultured CD4+ T cells. A single record per CDR3 protein comes from TCRdb applying MiXCR to the PCR reads. The sample lists 9,000 to 13,000 distinct CDR3 sequences, 50% to 60% occurring once. Stated treatment: roughly nine-day PBMC culture with coronavirus spike peptide pools or control peptides (ViraFEST assay). V lost 4 bases, J lost 1 base, and 14 bases lay in between. The germline CDR1 and CDR2 sequences are SGHTA and FQGNSA. This CDR3 contains 16 residues. A word on this clonotype: What it recognizes is unknown.

V gene TRBV7-2 combines with J gene TRBJ2-4; weak D call: TRBD1 (6 bases). The TCR originated in a human donor who had recovered from COVID-19. The source material was CD4+ T cells from blood, cultured in vitro. CDR3 amino acids: CASSSFQGLAKNIQYF. For the CDR3, the DNA is TGTGCCAGCAGCTCCTTCCAGGGGCTGGCCAAAAACATTCAGTACTTC.